One sample yielded the 27 T cell receptor beta chains listed below, sequenced in a study of response to subunit inactivated influenza vaccine. Using its own MiXCR run on the RT-PCR reads, TCRdb lists one record per CDR3 protein. The table shows more than 700,000 distinct CDR3 sequences, with around 21% occurring only once. The material was PBMCs from blood, obtained 4 to 6 days after vaccination. These receptors were taken from a man aged 50 or older who received an inactivated influenza vaccine.

A few counts support this clonotype. The chain has TRBV6-2 or TRBV6-3 and TRBJ2-1; D not certain. Looked up from germline, CDR1 is MNHEY and CDR2 is SVGEGT. This CDR3 comprises 13 residues. Deletions cut 2 bases from V and 3 bases from J, with 5 bases between. As DNA, the CDR3 is TGTGCCAGCAGTTACAACAGCTACAATGAGCAGTTCTTC. Translating it yields CASSYNSYNEQFF.

The V call is TRBV20-1, the J call TRBJ1-1, with D uncertain. From germline, CDR1 is DFQATT and CDR2 SNEGSKA (reference sequence). The V gene lost 1 base and the J gene lost 1 base, with 10 bases spanning the gap. The CDR3 totals 14 residues. CDR3 coding DNA: TGCAGTGCTAGAGGTGGGCATCAGAACACTGAAGCTTTCTTT. As protein: CSARGGHQNTEAFF.

The rearrangement links TRBV5-1 to TRBJ1-1, with D maybe TRBD1 (5 bases). CDR3 size: 15 residues. Trimming shortened V by 2 bases and J by 1 base, and 12 bases separated the two germline ends. The V gene's germline CDR1 is SGHRS and CDR2 YFSETQ. Here the CDR3 DNA reads TGCGCCAGCAGCTTTGGCGGACACCAGAACACTGAAGCTTTCTTT. Translation gives CASSFGGHQNTEAFF.

This clonotype was seen only a few times. V usage is TRBV2 and J usage is TRBJ2-3, with 11 bases aligning to TRBD2. V lost 6 bases to trimming and J lost 4 bases; unmatched junction nucleotides: 6. The CDR3 contains 15 residues. Looked up from germline, CDR1 is SNHLY and CDR2 is FYNNEI. CDR3 DNA: TGTGCCAGCAGGCCGACTAGCGGGGCGTCAGATACGCAGTATTTT. Translation gives CASRPTSGASDTQYF.

This clonotype was recorded a few times. The V call is TRBV20-1, the J call TRBJ2-7, with TRBD1 as a possible D gene (6 bases). Trimming cost V 1 base and J 4 bases, with 11 bases left between them. Germline V gene sequence: CDR1 DFQATT, CDR2 SNEGSKA (reference sequence). This CDR3 region has 13 residues. CDR3 in DNA: TGCAGTGCTAGAGGGGGGCTTGGTTACGAGCAGTACTTC. Protein sequence: CSARGGLGYEQYF.

The rearrangement joins TRBV28 to TRBJ2-2; D is unresolved. The CDR3 loop spans 16 amino acids. Germline CDR1 and CDR2: MDHEN and SYDVKM. V was trimmed by 5 bases and J by 4 bases, leaving 17 bases between them. CDR3 sequence: CASSLPKGLSTGELFF. The CDR3 nucleotides are TGTGCCAGCAGTCTCCCTAAGGGTCTAAGCACCGGGGAGCTGTTTTTT.

The chain links TRBV25-1 to TRBJ2-7, with D possibly being TRBD1 (6 bases). There are 15 residues in the CDR3. CDR1 is MGHDK, CDR2 SYGVNS, per germline. V lost 4 bases and J 1 base, leaving 14 bases between the germline ends. As DNA, the CDR3 is TGTGCCAGCAGTGCCTCCGGGACAAAGTCCTACGAGCAGTACTTC. As protein: CASSASGTKSYEQYF.

This clonotype was seen only a few times. V is TRBV13 and J is TRBJ1-2; D is possibly TRBD1 (5 bases). The germline V gene encodes CDR1 PRHDT and CDR2 FYEKMQ (reference sequence). The CDR3 sequence is 14 residues long. Trimming pared 1 base from V and 8 bases from J, leaving 14 bases between. CDR3 DNA sequence: TGTGCCAGCAGCTTAGCCAGCGGGGGTTACGGCTACACCTTC. This translates into CASSLASGGYGYTF.

The table lists this clonotype with a few counts. This chain joins TRBV6-4 and TRBJ2-7; D may be TRBD1 (6 bases). Germline-derived CDR1 and CDR2 are MRHNA and SNTAGT. V lost 6 bases and J lost 0, with 12 bases in between. The CDR3 totals 14 residues. CDR3 sequence: CASRPRGHSYEQYF. CDR3 in DNA: TGTGCCAGCAGGCCCAGGGGTCACTCCTACGAGCAGTACTTC.

The genes are TRBV7-9 and TRBJ2-1; weak D call: TRBD2 (5 bases). CDR3 length: 15 residues. Trimming removed 3 bases at V and 3 bases at J, with 12 bases between. Germline assignment: CDR1 SEHNR and CDR2 FQNEAQ (reference sequence). In DNA, the CDR3 is TGTGCCAGCAGCTTGCTTGTCGGGATCTACAATGAGCAGTTCTTC. Protein: CASSLLVGIYNEQFF.

This clonotype was seen a handful of times. This sequence joins TRBV28 and TRBJ2-1, with TRBD1 as a possible D gene (5 bases). Germline CDR1 reads MDHEN; CDR2 reads SYDVKM. The CDR3 sequence is 15 residues long. V was shortened by 7 bases and J by 0 bases, with 13 bases between the two germline ends. The CDR3 protein is CASKRGPSSYNEQFF. CDR3 coding DNA: TGTGCCAGCAAAAGGGGCCCAAGCTCCTACAATGAGCAGTTCTTC. Combining the CDR3 with reference TRBV28 and TRBJ2-1 gives the whole variable domain DVKVTQSSRYLVKRTGEKVFLECVQDMDHENMFWYRQDPGLGLRLIYFSYDVKMKEKGDIPEGYSVSREKKERFSLILESASTNQTSMYLCASKRGPSSYNEQFFGPGTRLTVL.

This chain connects TRBV9 to TRBJ2-3; 8 bases line up with TRBD2. The V segment lost 0 bases and the J segment 1 base; nucleotides outside the gene matches: 7. The CDR3 length is 17 residues. Looked up from germline, CDR1 is SGDLS and CDR2 is YYNGEE. In nucleotides, the CDR3 is TGTGCCAGCAGCGTAGAAGGAGCGGGAGATGGCACAGATACGCAGTATTTT. Its protein is CASSVEGAGDGTDTQYF.

The CDR3 spells CASSFNRASEAFF. The CDR3 DNA follows: TGCGCCAGCAGCTTTAACAGGGCCTCTGAAGCTTTCTTT. The gene calls are TRBV5-1 and TRBJ1-1; perhaps TRBD1 as D (6 bases). This CDR3 is built from 13 residues. With 2 bases removed from V and 6 bases from J, the gap between germline ends came to 11 bases. In germline, CDR1 is SGHRS, CDR2 YFSETQ.

This clonotype has at least ten counts. The rearrangement joins TRBV5-6 to TRBJ2-3; D is ambiguous. The CDR3 contains 16 residues. With 0 bases removed from V and 4 bases from J, the gap between germline ends came to 15 bases. Germline V CDR1 and CDR2: SGHDT, YYEEEE. The CDR3 spells CASSLARKGRADTQYF. In DNA, the CDR3 is TGTGCCAGCAGCTTGGCCAGGAAGGGAAGGGCAGATACGCAGTATTTT.

This clonotype was seen a few times. V is TRBV7-2 and J is TRBJ2-7; TRBD2 might be the D (5 bases). Trimming stripped 0 bases from V and 2 bases from J, with 14 bases between. This CDR3 has 16 amino acids. Per germline, CDR1 SGHTA and CDR2 FQGNSA. The CDR3 protein is CASSLAPGGQTYEQYF. CDR3 coding DNA: TGTGCCAGCAGCTTAGCCCCGGGCGGGCAAACCTACGAGCAGTACTTC.

The chain recombines TRBV12-3 or TRBV12-4 with TRBJ2-2; a possible D gene is TRBD1 (6 bases). Trimming took off 7 bases at V and 6 bases at J, with 12 bases between the two ends. This CDR3 has 13 residues. This CDR3 reads CASNPGASGELFF. The CDR3 region has the DNA TGTGCCAGCAATCCAGGGGCGTCCGGGGAGCTGTTTTTT.

This clonotype was counted only a few times. V is TRBV12-3 or TRBV12-4 and J is TRBJ2-1; 8 positions agree with TRBD2. The CDR3 is made up of 14 amino acids. J was trimmed by 6 bases and V by 5 bases; bases with no gene match: 6. The CDR3 protein is CASSRQLAANEQFF. The CDR3 region has the DNA TGTGCCAGCAGTCGTCAACTAGCGGCCAATGAGCAGTTCTTC.

J is TRBJ2-3 and V is TRBV10-1, with TRBD2 identical over 10 bases. The V and J ends lost 3 bases and 0 bases, in that order; junction bases with no gene match: 3. This CDR3 has 16 amino acids. Germline loops: CDR1 WNHNN, CDR2 SYGVQD (reference sequence). As DNA, the CDR3 is TGCGCCAGCAGTGAACTAGCGGGGCAAAGCACAGATACGCAGTATTTT. Amino acids: CASSELAGQSTDTQYF.

This clonotype occurred many times. The chain uses TRBV5-1 and TRBJ2-3; the D is unclear. Germline assignment: CDR1 SGHRS and CDR2 YFSETQ. The CDR3 is 13 residues long. Trimming cost V 7 bases and J 5 bases, with 14 bases left between them. CDR3 coding DNA: TGCGCCAGCTGCCTACTCCCAAAAGATACGCAGTATTTT. Translation: CASCLLPKDTQYF.

The chain uses TRBV3-1 and TRBJ2-2; D unresolved. CDR3 length equals 15 residues. In germline, CDR1 is LGHDT, CDR2 YNNKEL (reference sequence). Trimming pared 6 bases from V and 3 bases from J, leaving 14 bases between. The CDR3: CASSQSWTYTGELFF. The DNA for the CDR3 is TGTGCCAGCAGTCAATCCTGGACCTACACCGGGGAGCTGTTTTTT.

This clonotype was found a few times. The chain links TRBV6-1 to TRBJ2-7; TRBD2 matches 11 bases. Germline values: CDR1 MNHNS, CDR2 SASEGT. With 6 bases clipped from V and 4 bases from J, the junction kept 8 bases outside the gene matches. This CDR3 is 15 amino acids long. DNA for the CDR3: TGTGCCAGCAGCCCTGGGGTAGCGGGAGGGTACGAGCAGTACTTC. Residues: CASSPGVAGGYEQYF.

This chain connects TRBV7-2 to TRBJ2-5; 11 positions match TRBD2. Trimming took 5 bases from V and 2 from J; bases not matched to a gene: 7. Germline CDR1 and CDR2: SGHTA and FQGNSA. CDR3 size: 16 residues. The CDR3 DNA follows: TGTGCCAGCAGCCCCCGGGGACTAGCGGATCAAGAGACCCAGTACTTC. Translated, it gives CASSPRGLADQETQYF.

The chain uses TRBV21-1 and TRBJ1-5. TRBV21-1 corresponds to a pseudogene. There are 14 residues in the CDR3. The CDR3 coding sequence is TGTGCCAGCAGCAAAGTCCCCGCACATCAGCCCCAGCATTTT. Its protein product is CASSKVPAHQPQHF.

V gene TRBV24-1 combines with J gene TRBJ2-5; D gene unclear. Germline values: CDR1 KGHDR, CDR2 SFDVKD. V was pared by 1 base and J by 5 bases, with 13 bases between. The CDR3 extends over 15 amino acids. DNA of the CDR3: TGTGCCACCAGTGATTTCGGCGGTTCGTGGGAGACCCAGTACTTC. It yields the protein CATSDFGGSWETQYF.

This clonotype has a handful of counts. This rearrangement joins TRBV12-3 or TRBV12-4 to TRBJ2-2; D uncertain. Trimming took 6 bases from V and 4 from J, leaving 15 bases between them. This CDR3 spans 15 amino acids. The CDR3 DNA reads as TGTGCCAGCAGGAACGCAGAAATCGGCACCGGGGAGCTGTTTTTT. It is translated as CASRNAEIGTGELFF.

This clonotype was seen more than once but under ten times. The gene calls are TRBV2 and TRBJ1-5; 8 bases are a match to TRBD1. This CDR3 is built from 15 residues. Germline V CDR1 and CDR2: SNHLY, FYNNEI. V shed 2 bases and J 4 bases; nucleotides not matched to a gene: 4. In nucleotides, the CDR3 is TGTGCCAGCAGTGAAACCCGACAGGGGAATCAGCCCCAGCATTTT. As protein: CASSETRQGNQPQHF.

This rearrangement joins TRBV5-1 to TRBJ2-5, with 9 bases identical to TRBD1. Trimming cost V 2 bases and J 4 bases; bases outside gene matches: 6. Germline V gene lookup returns CDR1 SGHRS and CDR2 YFSETQ. The CDR3 spans 15 residues. This CDR3 is CASSLPTGGAETQYF. In DNA, the CDR3 is TGCGCCAGCAGCTTACCCACAGGGGGCGCAGAGACCCAGTACTTC.